This TCR beta chain emerged from a study of shared clonotypes between healthy human individuals. A remark on this clone: Antigen specificity is unknown.

Original analysis: Filtering differed for immunoSEQ, which gave only junction sequences without quality scores. TCRdb's copy holds only in-frame clones and misses some; the assay was immunoSEQ multiplex PCR. The V and J calls and clone size were taken over from that table, and D and trimming were inferred from the DNA. Of 650,000 to 800,000 clones listed, roughly nine tenths were seen once; the top ten hold approximately 24%. It was CD45RO-negative cells, positively selected for CCR7, that made up naive CD8 cells, with terminally differentiated effector memory CD45RA+ cells excluded. Healthy adults negative for HIV, lacking recent acute infections or vaccinations, served as donors. V shed 10 bases and J 2 bases; nucleotides not matched to a gene: 1. The germline CDR1 and CDR2 sequences are MDHEN and SYDVKM. The CDR3 runs 12 residues. Overall study results and limits: Rarefaction showed sorted-subset sequencing was incomplete despite large depth.

The clonotype originates from a man aged 30-40 years in good health. Sequenced: naive CD8+ T cells sorted from blood. The chain has TRBV28 and TRBJ2-7; TRBD2 aligns across 11 bases. CDR3: CATSGRTYEQYF. In DNA form, the CDR3 reads TGTGCCACTAGCGGGAGGACCTACGAGCAGTACTTC.